The table lists the clone carrying this T cell receptor beta chain with many counts. As it was prepared, the TCRbeta library received unique molecular identifiers. A single record per CDR3 protein comes from TCRdb applying MiXCR to the PCR reads. The table records about 540,000 distinct CDR3 sequences, approximately 20% of them present only once. The sample originates from a study of T-cell reconstitution after alpha-beta-depleted transplantation in children. With V trimmed by 6 bases and J by 5 bases, 3 bases remained unmatched. Germline V gene data show CDR1 as SQVTM and CDR2 as ANQGSEA. There are 12 residues in the CDR3.

V is TRBV29-1 and J is TRBJ2-2; 7 bases agree with TRBD1. This receptor was identified in a human donor who donated a stem cell graft to a child with acute lymphoblastic leukemia. The material was PBMCs from the stem cell graft donor, obtained from the stem cell graft. The CDR3 DNA follows: TGCAGCGTGGTGACAGGGACCGGGGAGCTGTTTTTT. It codes for CSVVTGTGELFF.